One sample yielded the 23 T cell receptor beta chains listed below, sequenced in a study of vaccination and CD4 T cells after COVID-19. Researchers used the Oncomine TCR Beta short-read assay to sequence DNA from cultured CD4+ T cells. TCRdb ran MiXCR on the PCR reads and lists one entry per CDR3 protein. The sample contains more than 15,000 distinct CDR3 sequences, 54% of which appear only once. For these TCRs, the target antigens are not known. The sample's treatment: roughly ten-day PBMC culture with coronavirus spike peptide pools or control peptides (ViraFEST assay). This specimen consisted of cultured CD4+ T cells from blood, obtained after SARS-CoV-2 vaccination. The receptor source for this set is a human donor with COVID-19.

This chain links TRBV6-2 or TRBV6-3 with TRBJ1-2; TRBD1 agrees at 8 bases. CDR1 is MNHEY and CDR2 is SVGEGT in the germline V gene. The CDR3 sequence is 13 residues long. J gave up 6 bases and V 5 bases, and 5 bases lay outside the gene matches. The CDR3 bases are TGTGCCAGCAGTACTGGGACAGGTGATGGCTACACCTTC. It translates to CASSTGTGDGYTF.

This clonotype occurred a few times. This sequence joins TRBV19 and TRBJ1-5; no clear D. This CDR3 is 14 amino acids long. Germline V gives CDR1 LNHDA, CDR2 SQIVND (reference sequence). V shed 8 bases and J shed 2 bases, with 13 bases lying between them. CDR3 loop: CASLRREGNQPQHF. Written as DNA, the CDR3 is TGTGCCAGTTTAAGAAGGGAGGGCAATCAGCCCCAGCATTTT.

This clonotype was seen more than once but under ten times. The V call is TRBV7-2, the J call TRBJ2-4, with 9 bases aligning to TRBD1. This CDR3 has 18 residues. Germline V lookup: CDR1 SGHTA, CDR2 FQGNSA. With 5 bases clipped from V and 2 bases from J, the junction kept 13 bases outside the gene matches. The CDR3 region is CASSDGTGLGVTKNIQYF. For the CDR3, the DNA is TGTGCCAGCAGCGACGGGACAGGGTTGGGTGTAACCAAAAACATTCAGTACTTC.

CDR3 protein: CAWSTSRGTEAFF. The CDR3 DNA follows: TGTGCCTGGAGTACTAGCAGGGGCACTGAAGCTTTCTTT. The genes are TRBV30 and TRBJ1-1, with D tentatively TRBD1 (6 bases). The CDR3 covers 13 residues. V lost 2 bases, J lost 4 bases, and 11 bases lay in between. The germline gives CDR1 GTSNPN, CDR2 SVGIG (reference sequence).

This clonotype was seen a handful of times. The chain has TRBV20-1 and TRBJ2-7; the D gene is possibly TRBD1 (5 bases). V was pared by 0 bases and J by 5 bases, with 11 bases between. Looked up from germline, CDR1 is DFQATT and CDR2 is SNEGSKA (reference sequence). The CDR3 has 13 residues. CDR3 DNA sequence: TGCAGTGCTAGAGAGGCAGGGTACCACGAGCAGTACTTC. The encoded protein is CSAREAGYHEQYF.

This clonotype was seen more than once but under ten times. The CDR3 is CASSFRDLRGYTF. The DNA for the CDR3 is TGTGCCAGCAGTTTCAGGGACCTTCGGGGCTACACCTTC. The V gene is TRBV27, the J gene TRBJ1-2; possibly TRBD1 for D (5 bases). The CDR3 is 13 residues long. Germline V lookup: CDR1 MNHEY, CDR2 SMNVEV (reference sequence). V lost 3 bases, J lost 8 bases, and 13 bases lay in between.

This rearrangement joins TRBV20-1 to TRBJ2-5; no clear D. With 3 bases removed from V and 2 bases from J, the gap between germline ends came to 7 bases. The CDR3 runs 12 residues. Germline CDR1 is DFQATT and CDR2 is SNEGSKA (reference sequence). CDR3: CSASWQQETQYF. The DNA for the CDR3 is TGCAGTGCTAGCTGGCAACAAGAGACCCAGTACTTC.

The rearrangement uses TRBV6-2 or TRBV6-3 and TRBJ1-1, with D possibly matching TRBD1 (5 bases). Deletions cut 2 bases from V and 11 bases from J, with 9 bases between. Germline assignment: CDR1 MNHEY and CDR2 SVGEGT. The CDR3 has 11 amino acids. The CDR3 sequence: CASSYKGKAFF. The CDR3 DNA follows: TGTGCCAGCAGTTACAAGGGGAAGGCTTTCTTT.

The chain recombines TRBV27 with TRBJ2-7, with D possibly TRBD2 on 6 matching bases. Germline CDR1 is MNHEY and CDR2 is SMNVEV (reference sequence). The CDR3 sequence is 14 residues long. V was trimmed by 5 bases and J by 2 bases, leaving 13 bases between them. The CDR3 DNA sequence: TGTGCCAGCAGTACCCGGGACTTTACCTACGAGCAGTACTTC. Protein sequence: CASSTRDFTYEQYF.

The CDR3 nucleotides are TGTGCCAGCAGCTTGGTGTCGGGACAGAGCTTAGGCTACGAGCAGTACTTC. Translated, it gives CASSLVSGQSLGYEQYF. This chain uses TRBV7-6 with TRBJ2-7, with TRBD1 matching over 7 bases. The germline CDR1 and CDR2 sequences are SGHVS and FNYEAQ. The CDR3 runs 17 residues. J lost 3 bases, V lost 3 bases, and 14 bases had no gene match.

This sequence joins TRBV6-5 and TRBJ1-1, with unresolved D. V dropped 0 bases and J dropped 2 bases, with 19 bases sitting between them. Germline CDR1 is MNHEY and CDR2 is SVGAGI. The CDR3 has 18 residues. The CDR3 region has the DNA TGTGCCAGCAGTTACTCCCCGGGTTTGTCCCGAAAAAACACTGAAGCTTTCTTT. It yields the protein CASSYSPGLSRKNTEAFF.

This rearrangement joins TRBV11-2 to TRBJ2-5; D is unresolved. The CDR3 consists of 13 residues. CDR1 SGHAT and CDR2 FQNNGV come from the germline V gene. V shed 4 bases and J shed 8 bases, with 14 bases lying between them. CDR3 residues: CASSSGPSGTQYF. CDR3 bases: TGTGCCAGCAGCTCAGGACCCTCAGGCACCCAGTACTTC.

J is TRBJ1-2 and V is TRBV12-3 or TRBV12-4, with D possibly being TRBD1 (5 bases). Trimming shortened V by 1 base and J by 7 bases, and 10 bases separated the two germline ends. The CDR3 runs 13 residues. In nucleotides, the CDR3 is TGTGCCAGCAGTTTAGACAGGAAGGGTGGCTACACCTTC. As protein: CASSLDRKGGYTF.

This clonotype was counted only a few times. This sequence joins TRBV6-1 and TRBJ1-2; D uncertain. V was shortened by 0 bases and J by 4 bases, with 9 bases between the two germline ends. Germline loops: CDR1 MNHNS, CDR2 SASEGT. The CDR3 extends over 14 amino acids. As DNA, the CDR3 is TGTGCCAGCAGTGAAGCCATTCCGGGCTATGGCTACACCTTC. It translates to CASSEAIPGYGYTF.

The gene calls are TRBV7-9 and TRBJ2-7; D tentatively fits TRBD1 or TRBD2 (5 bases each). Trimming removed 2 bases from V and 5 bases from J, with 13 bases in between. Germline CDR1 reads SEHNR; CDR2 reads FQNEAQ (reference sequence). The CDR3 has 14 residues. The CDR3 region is CASSLLGGKDEQYF. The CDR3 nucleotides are TGTGCCAGCAGCTTACTTGGGGGAAAGGACGAGCAGTACTTC.

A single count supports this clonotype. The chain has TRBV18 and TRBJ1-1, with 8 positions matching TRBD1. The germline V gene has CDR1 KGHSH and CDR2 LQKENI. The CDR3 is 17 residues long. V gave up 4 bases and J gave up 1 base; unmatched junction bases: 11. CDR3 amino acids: CASSRGTGATANTEAFF. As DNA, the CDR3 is TGTGCCAGCTCACGTGGGACAGGAGCTACGGCGAACACTGAAGCTTTCTTT.

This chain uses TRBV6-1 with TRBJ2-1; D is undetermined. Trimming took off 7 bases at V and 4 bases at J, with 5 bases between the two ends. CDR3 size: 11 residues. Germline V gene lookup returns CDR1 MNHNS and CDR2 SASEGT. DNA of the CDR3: TGTGCCAGCACGAATTACAATGAGCAGTTCTTC. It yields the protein CASTNYNEQFF.

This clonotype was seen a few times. The CDR3: CSVGRGTGELFF. DNA for the CDR3: TGCAGCGTTGGTCGGGGAACCGGGGAGCTGTTTTTT. The gene calls are TRBV29-1 and TRBJ2-2; weak D call: TRBD2 (5 bases). Germline-derived CDR1 and CDR2 are SQVTM and ANQGSEA. Trimming removed 4 bases from V and 5 bases from J, with 8 bases in between. The CDR3 sequence is 12 residues long.

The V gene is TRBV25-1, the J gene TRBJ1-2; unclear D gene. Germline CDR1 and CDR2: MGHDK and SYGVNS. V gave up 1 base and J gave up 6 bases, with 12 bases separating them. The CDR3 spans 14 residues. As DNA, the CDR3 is TGTGCCAGCAGTGAATCTGGGTCGGTCCATGGCTACACCTTC. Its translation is CASSESGSVHGYTF.

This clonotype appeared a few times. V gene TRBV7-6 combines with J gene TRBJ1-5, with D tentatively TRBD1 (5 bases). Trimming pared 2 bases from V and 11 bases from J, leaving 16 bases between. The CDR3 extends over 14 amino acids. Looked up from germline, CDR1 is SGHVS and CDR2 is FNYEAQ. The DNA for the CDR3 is TGTGCCAGCAGCTTATCGGGGGGAACCAGAGCCCAGCATTTT. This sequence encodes CASSLSGGTRAQHF. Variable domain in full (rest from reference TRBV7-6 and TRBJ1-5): GAGVSQSPRYKVTKRGQDVALRCDPISGHVSLYWYRQALGQGPEFLTYFNYEAQQDKSGLPNDRFSAERPEGSISTLTIQRTEQRDSAMYRCASSLSGGTRAQHFGDGTRLSIL.

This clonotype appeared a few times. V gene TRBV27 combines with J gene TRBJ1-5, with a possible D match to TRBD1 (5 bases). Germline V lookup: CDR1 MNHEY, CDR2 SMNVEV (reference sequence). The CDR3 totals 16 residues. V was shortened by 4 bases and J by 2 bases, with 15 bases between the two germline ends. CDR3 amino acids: CASSSRTNSGNQPQHF. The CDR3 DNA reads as TGTGCCAGCAGTTCACGGACAAATTCTGGCAATCAGCCCCAGCATTTT.

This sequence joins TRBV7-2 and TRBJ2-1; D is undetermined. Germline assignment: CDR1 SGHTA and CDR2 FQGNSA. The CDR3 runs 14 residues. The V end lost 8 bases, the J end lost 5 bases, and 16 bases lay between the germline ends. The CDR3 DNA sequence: TGTGCCAGCGCCATGCGTGGGGTTAACAATGAGCAGTTCTTC. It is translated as CASAMRGVNNEQFF.

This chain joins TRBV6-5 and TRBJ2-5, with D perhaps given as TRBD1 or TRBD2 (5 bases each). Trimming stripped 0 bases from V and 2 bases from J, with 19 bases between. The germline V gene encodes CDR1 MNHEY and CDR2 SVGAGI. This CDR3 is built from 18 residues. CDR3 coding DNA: TGTGCCAGCAGTTACTCGAGAGGGTGGGGGACCGGACAAGAGACCCAGTACTTC. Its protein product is CASSYSRGWGTGQETQYF.